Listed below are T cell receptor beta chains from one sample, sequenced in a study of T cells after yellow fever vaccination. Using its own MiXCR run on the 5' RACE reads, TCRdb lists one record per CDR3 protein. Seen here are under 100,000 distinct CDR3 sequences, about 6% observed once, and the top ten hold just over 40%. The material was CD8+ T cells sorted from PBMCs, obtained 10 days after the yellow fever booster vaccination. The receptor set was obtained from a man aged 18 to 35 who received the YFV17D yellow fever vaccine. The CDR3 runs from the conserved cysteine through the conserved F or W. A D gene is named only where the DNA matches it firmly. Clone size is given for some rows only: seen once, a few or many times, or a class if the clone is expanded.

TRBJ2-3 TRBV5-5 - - CASIGDTRDTQYF TGTGCCAGCATAGGGGACACTCGAGATACGCAGTATTTT
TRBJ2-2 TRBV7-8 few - CASSLVRTGTGELFF TGTGCCAGCAGCTTAGTCCGGACGGGGACCGGGGAGCTGTTTTTT
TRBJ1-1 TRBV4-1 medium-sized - CASSPREVAEAFF TGCGCCAGCAGCCCTAGGGAGGTGGCTGAAGCTTTCTTT
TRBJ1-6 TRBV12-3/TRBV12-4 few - CASRRPGTLVRSPLHF TGTGCCAGCAGGCGCCCGGGGACGCTAGTCAGGTCACCCCTCCACTTT
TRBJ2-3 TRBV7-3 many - CASSNELTDTQYF TGTGCCAGCAGCAACGAACTCACAGATACGCAGTATTTT
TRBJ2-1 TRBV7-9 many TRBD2 CASSSRLAGGRTSSYNEQFF TGTGCCAGCAGCTCCCGACTAGCGGGGGGCAGAACTAGCTCCTACAATGAGCAGTTCTTC
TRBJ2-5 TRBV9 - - CASSVGLAAHQETQYF TGTGCCAGCAGCGTCGGGTTAGCGGCCCACCAAGAGACCCAGTACTTC
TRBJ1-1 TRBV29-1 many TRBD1 CSVDTGEDTEAFF TGCAGCGTTGATACAGGGGAGGACACTGAAGCTTTCTTT
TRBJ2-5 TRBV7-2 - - CASSFPPSRGRNQETQYF TGTGCCAGCAGCTTTCCTCCCTCTCGCGGGCGGAACCAAGAGACCCAGTACTTC
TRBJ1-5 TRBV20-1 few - CSAPARADSNQPQHF TGCAGTGCCCCCGCGAGGGCAGATAGCAATCAGCCCCAGCATTTT
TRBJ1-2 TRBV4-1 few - CASSRDGTAYGYTF TGCGCCAGCAGCAGAGATGGGACTGCCTATGGCTACACCTTC
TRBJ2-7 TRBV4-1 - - CASSQVGRVYEQYF TGCGCCAGCAGCCAAGTTGGCAGGGTCTACGAGCAGTACTTC
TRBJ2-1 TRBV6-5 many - CASSYGDEQFF TGTGCCAGCAGTTACGGAGATGAGCAGTTCTTC
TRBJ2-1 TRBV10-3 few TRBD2 CAISALLAGGDNEQFF TGTGCCATCAGTGCCCTTCTAGCGGGGGGGGACAATGAGCAGTTCTTC
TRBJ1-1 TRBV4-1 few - CASSQGGLGAFF TGCGCCAGCAGCCAAGGGGGGCTGGGAGCTTTCTTT
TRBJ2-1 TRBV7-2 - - CASSLGVGVDEQFF TGTGCCAGCAGCTTAGGGGTAGGGGTCGATGAGCAGTTCTTC
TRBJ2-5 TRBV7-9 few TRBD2 CASSVGRTSGGETQYF TGTGCCAGCAGCGTAGGGCGGACTAGCGGGGGAGAGACCCAGTACTTC
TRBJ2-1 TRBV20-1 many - CSARYGGGYLNYNEQFF TGCAGTGCTAGATATGGGGGTGGTTACCTAAACTATAATGAGCAGTTCTTC
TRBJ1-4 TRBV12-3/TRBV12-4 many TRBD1 CASSLVRDRENEKLFF TGTGCCAGCAGTTTAGTTCGGGACAGGGAGAATGAAAAACTGTTTTTT
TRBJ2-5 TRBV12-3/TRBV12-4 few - CASSPSGTQETQYF TGTGCCAGCAGTCCCTCCGGGACGCAAGAGACCCAGTACTTC
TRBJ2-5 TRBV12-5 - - CASGTFESDKKETQYF TGTGCTAGTGGTACCTTCGAGTCAGACAAAAAAGAGACCCAGTACTTC
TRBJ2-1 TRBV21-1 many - CASREIEWLASGGDNEQFF TGTGCCAGCAGGGAAATTGAGTGGCTGGCTAGCGGGGGGGACAATGAGCAGTTCTTC
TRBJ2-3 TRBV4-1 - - CASSQVWPSTDTQYF TGCGCCAGCAGCCAAGTATGGCCTAGCACAGATACGCAGTATTTT
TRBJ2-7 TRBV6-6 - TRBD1 CASSYTGGRTCEQYF TGTGCCAGCAGTTACACAGGGGGAAGAACCTGCGAGCAGTACTTC
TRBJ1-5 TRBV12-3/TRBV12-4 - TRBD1 CASTSDRGLQPQHF TGTGCCAGCACGAGCGACAGGGGGCTCCAGCCCCAGCATTTT
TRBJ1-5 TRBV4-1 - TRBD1 CASSARGWEPQHF TGCGCCAGCAGCGCCAGGGGGTGGGAGCCCCAGCATTTT
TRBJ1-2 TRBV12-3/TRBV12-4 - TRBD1 CASSPPGQATIDYGYTF TGTGCCAGCAGTCCCCCGGGACAGGCTACTATCGACTATGGCTACACCTTC
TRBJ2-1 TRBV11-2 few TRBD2 CASSFTGRVEQFF TGTGCCAGCAGCTTTACGGGGAGGGTGGAACAGTTCTTC
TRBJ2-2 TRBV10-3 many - CASYGPSGELFF TGTGCCAGTTACGGGCCGTCGGGGGAGCTGTTTTTT
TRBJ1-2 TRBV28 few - CASTPGPANYGYTF TGTGCCAGCACCCCCGGCCCGGCAAACTATGGCTACACCTTC
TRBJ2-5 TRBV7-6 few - CASSGLIQETQYF TGTGCCAGCAGCGGATTAATTCAAGAGACCCAGTACTTC
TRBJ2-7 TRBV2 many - CASSGWGDSRLYEQYF TGTGCCAGCAGTGGATGGGGGGACAGCCGACTATACGAGCAGTACTTC
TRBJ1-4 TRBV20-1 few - CSARETGRIAEKLFF TGCAGTGCTAGAGAGACAGGCCGGATAGCGGAAAAACTGTTTTTT
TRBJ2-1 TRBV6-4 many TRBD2 CASSDGTSGGPNEQFF TGTGCCAGCAGTGACGGGACTAGCGGGGGTCCCAATGAGCAGTTCTTC
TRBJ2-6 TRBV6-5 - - CASSFREPGANVLTF TGTGCCAGCAGCTTCAGGGAACCTGGGGCCAACGTCCTGACTTTC
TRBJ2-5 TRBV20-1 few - CSARDLVTGETQYF TGCAGTGCTAGAGATCTTGTTACGGGGGAGACCCAGTACTTC
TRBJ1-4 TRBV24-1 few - CATRTLWGGSPVATNEKLFF TGTGCCACCAGGACTCTATGGGGAGGCAGTCCAGTTGCAACTAATGAAAAACTGTTTTTT
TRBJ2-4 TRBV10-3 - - CAISGGRLAKNIQYF TGTGCCATCAGTGGTGGAAGGTTAGCCAAAAACATTCAGTACTTC
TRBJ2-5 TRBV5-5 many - CASSRDSQETQYF TGTGCCAGCAGTCGAGACAGCCAAGAGACCCAGTACTTC
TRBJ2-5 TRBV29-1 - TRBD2 CSVEGLESTQYF TGCAGCGTTGAGGGACTAGAGTCGACCCAGTACTTC
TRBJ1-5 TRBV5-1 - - CASSGWPQHF TGCGCCAGCAGTGGGTGGCCCCAGCATTTT
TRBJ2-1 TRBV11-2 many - CASSWQGFNEQFF TGTGCCAGCAGCTGGCAGGGGTTCAATGAGCAGTTCTTC